This T cell receptor beta chain was sequenced in a study of cytomegalovirus exposure and HLA in healthy donors. PCR was performed using 60 Vbeta and 13 Jbeta primers. Clones were sequenced by immunoSEQ multiplex PCR, and TCRdb holds only the in-frame ones, with some missing. The table lists fewer than 200,000 clones, 80% of them singletons. Germline V gene data show CDR1 as MNHEY and CDR2 as SVGAGI. CDR3 size: 15 residues. The trim removed 6 bases at V and 8 bases at J, leaving 13 bases unmatched. The receptor was derived from a man aged 25-45 years in good health and CMV-seronegative. The rearrangement joins TRBV6-5 to TRBJ2-1; the match to TRBD1 covers 7 bases. Specimen: PBMCs. The CDR3 nucleotides are TGTGCCAGCAGAGACAGGGCTAATATTCGTGATGAGCAGTTCTTC. It codes for CASRDRANIRDEQFF.